The 10 T cell receptor beta chains in this list originate from one sample, sequenced in a study of glioma-infiltrating T cells after dendritic cell vaccination. The table came from immunoSEQ multiplex PCR; TCRdb's copy has only in-frame clones and leaves some out. The sample shows 85,000 to 95,000 clones, under 90% of them seen only once. The specimen was blood, collected before dendritic cell vaccination. Every receptor here comes from a human donor with glioblastoma.

V usage is TRBV30 and J usage is TRBJ2-2; 10 nucleotides align to TRBD2. Looked up from germline, CDR1 is GTSNPN and CDR2 is SVGIG (reference sequence). Trimming at V came to 4 bases and at J to 1 base, leaving 3 bases not matched to a gene. The CDR3 has 15 amino acids. CDR3 sequence: CAWIQREGNTGELFF. DNA for the CDR3: TGTGCCTGGATCCAGCGGGAGGGGAACACCGGGGAGCTGTTTTTT.

This sequence joins TRBV5-1 and TRBJ2-2; TRBD1 matches at 8 bases. Germline V CDR1 and CDR2: SGHRS, YFSETQ. The junction had 4 bases not matched to a gene; V was cut back by 2 bases and J by 4 bases. The CDR3 has 15 residues. This chain's CDR3 is CASSFGQGGTGELFF. CDR3 coding DNA: TGCGCCAGCAGCTTCGGACAGGGTGGCACCGGGGAGCTGTTTTTT.

CDR3 region: CATSRGTHGSIGLARTDTQYF. The CDR3 DNA follows: TGTGCCACCAGCAGGGGGACCCACGGGAGTATCGGACTAGCACGCACAGATACGCAGTATTTT. This sequence joins TRBV15 and TRBJ2-3, with 8 nucleotides matching TRBD2. Trimming removed 3 bases from V and 1 base from J; junction bases left unmatched: 21. Germline CDR1 and CDR2: LNHNV and YYDKDF (reference sequence). There are 21 residues in the CDR3.

This clone was observed a handful of times. V usage is TRBV19 and J usage is TRBJ2-3; a weak D match, TRBD2 (5 bases). Trimming removed 5 bases from V and 2 bases from J, with 23 bases in between. CDR3 size: 18 residues. Germline CDR1 reads LNHDA; CDR2 reads SQIVND (reference sequence). CDR3 sequence reads: CASSLFSASGHPTDTQYF. DNA for the CDR3: TGTGCCAGTAGTCTTTTTTCGGCCAGCGGCCATCCCACAGATACGCAGTATTTT.

This chain uses TRBV27 with TRBJ2-1, with a weak D call TRBD1 (6 bases). This CDR3 spans 15 amino acids. V lost 6 bases and J 6 bases, leaving 18 bases between the germline ends. Germline CDR1 MNHEY, CDR2 SMNVEV (reference sequence). The CDR3 DNA follows: TGTGCCAGCAGCAAGGGGACACCACTGAGCAATGAGCAGTTCTTC. It is translated as CASSKGTPLSNEQFF.

The sample holds a few counts of this clone. This likely came from a read error, as a far larger clone is one base away. Other DNA sequences within the sample encode an identical CDR3. The rearrangement uses TRBV7-9 and TRBJ2-7; 8 bases map to TRBD1. The CDR3 is 13 amino acids. The germline V gene has CDR1 SEHNR and CDR2 FQNEAQ (reference sequence). Germline trimming cut 5 bases from V and 7 bases from J; bases unmatched to any gene: 7. CDR3 in amino acids: CASSQRTGREQYF. CDR3 coding DNA: TGTGCCAGCAGCCAAAGGACAGGGAGGGAGCAGTACTTC. The full variable domain, its missing parts supplied by reference TRBV7-9 and TRBJ2-7, is DTGVSQNPRHKITKRGQNVTFRCDPISEHNRLYWYRQTLGQGPEFLTYFQNEAQLEKSRLLSDRFSAERPKGSFSTLEIQRTEQGDSAMYLCASSQRTGREQYFGPGTRLTVT.

The chain uses TRBV7-9 and TRBJ1-1; TRBD1 agrees at 8 bases. CDR1 is SEHNR and CDR2 is FQNEAQ in the germline V gene (reference sequence). V shed 5 bases, J shed 4 bases, and the junction held 9 bases outside the gene matches. This CDR3 has 15 amino acids. CDR3 residues: CASSTGQGLITEAFF. Here the CDR3 DNA reads TGTGCCAGCAGCACCGGACAGGGTCTTATCACTGAAGCTTTCTTT.

The V gene is TRBV14, the J gene TRBJ2-7, with D perhaps matching TRBD1 (6 bases). Germline V gene data show CDR1 as SGHDN and CDR2 as FVKESK. Trimming took 0 bases from V and 0 from J, leaving 12 bases between them. CDR3 length: 16 amino acids. The CDR3 DNA is TGTGCCAGCAGCCAAGAGGGCGGACAGAGCTCCTACGAGCAGTACTTC. As protein: CASSQEGGQSSYEQYF. The whole variable domain, remainder taken from reference TRBV14 and TRBJ2-7, is EAGVTQFPSHSVIEKGQTVTLRCDPISGHDNLYWYRRVMGKEIKFLLHFVKESKQDESGMPNNRFLAERTGGTYSTLKVQPAELEDSGVYFCASSQEGGQSSYEQYFGPGTRLTVT.

The table lists this clone with a count of one. This chain connects TRBV27 to TRBJ1-6, with 8 positions matching TRBD1. The germline gives CDR1 MNHEY, CDR2 SMNVEV (reference sequence). Losses at the gene ends were 6 bases for V and 5 bases for J; bases not matched to a gene: 9. There are 16 residues in the CDR3. CDR3 DNA sequence: TGTGCCAGCAGCCGCACCGACAGGGGAAATAATTCACCCCTCCACTTT. Encoded protein: CASSRTDRGNNSPLHF.

This clone occurred a few times. The V call is TRBV6-6, the J call TRBJ1-6; no firm D call. CDR1 is MNHNY and CDR2 is SVGAGI in the germline V gene (reference sequence). The CDR3 has 13 amino acids. V was shortened by 7 bases and J by 8 bases, with 12 bases between the two germline ends. The CDR3 loop reads CASISNGYSPLHF. The DNA for the CDR3 is TGTGCCAGCATTTCCAACGGGTATTCACCCCTCCACTTT.